Listed below are T cell receptor beta chains from one sample, sequenced in a study of blood T cell repertoires in COVID-19. The assay was immunoSEQ multiplex PCR, and TCRdb's table has in-frame clones only and misses some. The data show over 200,000 clones, about nine tenths seen once. Sequenced sample: peripheral blood. The receptor set was obtained from a woman aged 55-69 years with acute or convalescent COVID-19. The CDR3 runs from the conserved cysteine through the conserved F or W. Fields, in order: D gene, J gene, clone size, V gene, CDR3 DNA, CDR3 protein. The D gene is left open where the match is weak. A row's size may be missing; if present it is once, few, many or a size class.

>NA|TRBJ1-4|NA|TRBV30
TGTGCCTGGAGTTCCCCAAACTCCTCTGGTGAAAAACTGTTTTTT
CAWSSPNSSGEKLFF
>TRBD1|TRBJ2-7|once|TRBV11-3
TGTGCCAGCAGCCCCGGGACAGGAGAATTCTACGAGCAGTACTTC
CASSPGTGEFYEQYF
>NA|TRBJ1-1|NA|TRBV19
TGTGCCAGTAGTATGCAGGGAAGGGGAAACACTGAAGCTTTCTTT
CASSMQGRGNTEAFF
>NA|TRBJ2-3|NA|TRBV7-6
TGTGCCAGCAGCCTCCGAGCGGGTCACACAGATACGCAGTATTTT
CASSLRAGHTDTQYF
>NA|TRBJ2-7|few|TRBV28
TGTGCCAGCAGACTGACGGGTCCCTACGAGCAGTACTTC
CASRLTGPYEQYF
>NA|TRBJ1-1|NA|TRBV29-1
TGCAGCGTTGAAAAAGACACGGACACTGAAGCTTTCTTT
CSVEKDTDTEAFF
>TRBD1|TRBJ1-2|NA|TRBV6-2/TRBV6-3
TGTGCCAGCAGTTTCTTTCGACAGGGGATCTATGGCTACACCTTC
CASSFFRQGIYGYTF
>NA|TRBJ2-7|few|TRBV11-2
TGTGCCAGCAGCCCTCGGTGGGGGGACCGGACCTACGAGCAGTACTTC
CASSPRWGDRTYEQYF
>NA|TRBJ1-2|NA|TRBV6-2/TRBV6-3
TGTGCCAGCAGTTACCCAGAAGTGGCACGCACCTTC
CASSYPEVARTF
>NA|TRBJ2-5|NA|TRBV3-1/TRBV3-2
TGTGCCAGCAGCCAAGTAATGGACGCGGGGTCGATAAAGGGCCAGTACTTC
CASSQVMDAGSIKGQYF
>TRBD1|TRBJ1-2|NA|TRBV30
TGTGCCTGGAGTGTACGCAGGGGGCACCGCTATGGCTACACCTTC
CAWSVRRGHRYGYTF
>NA|TRBJ1-2|NA|TRBV12-5
TGTGCTAGTGGTGAGGGTTACTATGGCTACACCTTC
CASGEGYYGYTF
>NA|TRBJ2-1|NA|TRBV21-1
NA
CASSQFGQGSYNEQFF
>NA|TRBJ1-6|once|TRBV19
TGTGCCAGTAGTATTAAACAGAGTTATAATTCACCCCTCCACTTT
CASSIKQSYNSPLHF
>TRBD1|TRBJ1-1|NA|TRBV6-5
TGTGCCAGCAGTCTACAGGGGCTCAACACTGAAGCTTTCTTT
CASSLQGLNTEAFF
>TRBD1|TRBJ1-5|once|TRBV6-5
TGTGCCAGCATCGACAGGGGCCAGCCCCAGCATTTT
CASIDRGQPQHF
>NA|TRBJ2-2|once|TRBV5-1
TGCGCCAGCAGCTTAATCCCGGAGGGGGCCAACACCGGGGAGCTGTTTTTT
CASSLIPEGANTGELFF
>NA|TRBJ1-5|NA|TRBV7-2
TGTGCCAGCAGCTTAGTTCGGCAGAGCGGGCAGCCCCAGCATTTT
CASSLVRQSGQPQHF
>NA|TRBJ1-1|NA|TRBV7-9
TGTGCCAGCAGCGGCACGCAGGGAACGACCACTGAAGCTTTCTTT
CASSGTQGTTTEAFF
>TRBD1|TRBJ1-4|NA|TRBV5-5
TGTGCCAGCAGCTTGGCGACAGGGGGGGATGAAAAACTGTTTTTT
CASSLATGGDEKLFF
>NA|TRBJ1-3|NA|TRBV30
TGTGCCTGGAGTCTTGGACAGATCTCTGGAAACACCATATATTTT
CAWSLGQISGNTIYF
>NA|TRBJ2-1|NA|TRBV6-5
TGTGCCAGCAGCGCACCGGTGGGGAGAGAGCAGTTCTTC
CASSAPVGREQFF
>NA|TRBJ1-1|NA|TRBV3-1/TRBV3-2
TGTGCCAGCAGCCAAGTATCTGGGGGGGCTGAAGCTTTCTTT
CASSQVSGGAEAFF
>TRBD1|TRBJ1-3|few|TRBV14
TGTGCCAGCAGCCAAGATCTACCCCGACAGGGGGGAACCACCATATATTTT
CASSQDLPRQGGTTIYF
>NA|TRBJ2-6|NA|TRBV9
TGTGCCAGCAGCGTAGGAGATAACTCTGGGGCCAACGTCCTGACTTTC
CASSVGDNSGANVLTF
>NA|TRBJ1-2|NA|TRBV9
TGTGCCAGCAGCGGTGGGGGCAGACACTATGGCTACACCTTC
CASSGGGRHYGYTF
>TRBD2|TRBJ2-1|few|TRBV11-2
TGTGCCAGCACTAGCGGGAGAAGGGGTGAGCAGTTCTTC
CASTSGRRGEQFF
>NA|TRBJ2-3|NA|TRBV7-8
TGTGCCAGCAGCCTAAGACAAGGCACAGATACGCAGTATTTT
CASSLRQGTDTQYF
>TRBD1|TRBJ1-6|NA|TRBV19
TGTGCCAGTAGTTCCATGACAGGGCGGAATTCACCCCTCCACTTT
CASSSMTGRNSPLHF
>NA|TRBJ2-5|NA|TRBV24-1
TGTGCCACCAGTGACCAAGCCGACAGTGCCTATAGGGAGACCCAGTACTTC
CATSDQADSAYRETQYF
>NA|TRBJ1-6|NA|TRBV25-1
TGTGCCAGCAGTGAATTTACGAGCAGGGCGAATTCACCCCTCCACTTT
CASSEFTSRANSPLHF
>NA|TRBJ2-1|NA|TRBV6-5
TGTGCCACCATCCAGGGCGGGATTCTTAATGAGCAGTTCTTC
CATIQGGILNEQFF
>NA|TRBJ2-1|NA|TRBV4-2
TGTGCCAGCAGCCAAGAACCCTATGAGTCTAGCTCCTACAATGAGCAGTTCTTC
CASSQEPYESSSYNEQFF
>NA|TRBJ1-4|NA|TRBV19
TGTGCCACTACCTCGAGGGTTGATGAAAAACTGTTTTTT
CATTSRVDEKLFF
>NA|TRBJ1-6|once|TRBV7-8
TGTGCCAGCAGCTTACAGGGGTCCATCTCCTATAATTCACCCCTCCACTTT
CASSLQGSISYNSPLHF
>NA|TRBJ1-2|NA|TRBV29-1
TGCAGCGTTGATTATTCGGGGAACTATGGCTACACCTTC
CSVDYSGNYGYTF
>NA|TRBJ1-1|NA|TRBV19
TGTGCCAGTAACAGGGAGGGCCAGGGTGAAGCTTTCTTT
CASNREGQGEAFF
>NA|TRBJ1-1|NA|TRBV19
TGTGCCAGTAGTTCCGGGCTGACAGAAATGAACACTGAAGCTTTCTTT
CASSSGLTEMNTEAFF
>TRBD2|TRBJ2-3|once|TRBV11-3
TGTGCCAGCAGCCCCGGGACTACTTTCACAGATACGCAGTATTTT
CASSPGTTFTDTQYF
>NA|TRBJ2-7|NA|TRBV6-2/TRBV6-3
TGTGCCAGCAGTTTGGACTATTACGAGCAGTACTTC
CASSLDYYEQYF
>TRBD2|TRBJ2-7|NA|TRBV19
TGTGCCAGTAGTCTATCAACCGGGACTACCTACGAGCAGTACTTC
CASSLSTGTTYEQYF
>NA|TRBJ1-1|NA|TRBV5-1
TGCGCCAGCAGTCCCGAGGTGGGGCTTGCTTTCTTT
CASSPEVGLAFF
>TRBD1|TRBJ1-2|NA|TRBV3-1/TRBV3-2
TGTGCCAGCAGAGAAGTGGGACAGGGGGAAGATGGCTACACCTTC
CASREVGQGEDGYTF
>NA|TRBJ2-5|NA|TRBV27
TGTGCCAGCAGTTTATCAGCGTGGGGGGGCCGAGAGACCCAGTACTTC
CASSLSAWGGRETQYF
>NA|TRBJ2-7|NA|TRBV7-2
TGTGCCAGCAGCTTACGGCAGGCCGGGAACGAGCAGTACTTC
CASSLRQAGNEQYF
>TRBD1|TRBJ1-2|NA|TRBV25-1
TGTGCCAGCAGTGAACCTGGGGAGGACAGGAACTATGGCTACACCTTC
CASSEPGEDRNYGYTF
>NA|TRBJ1-2|NA|TRBV12-5
TGTGCTAGTGGTTTGGTAGGAGGTTCGGCCAACTATGGCTACACCTTC
CASGLVGGSANYGYTF
>NA|TRBJ1-6|few|TRBV10-1
TGCGCCAGCAGACAGGACTATAATTCACCCCTCCACTTT
CASRQDYNSPLHF
>NA|TRBJ2-1|NA|TRBV5-1
TGCGCCAGCAGCTTCTCAGGGGAATTCGGGAATGAGCAGTTCTTC
CASSFSGEFGNEQFF
>NA|TRBJ1-4|NA|TRBV12-3/TRBV12-4
TGTGCCAGCGCCGAGGGTCTTAGTGAAAAACTGTTTTTT
CASAEGLSEKLFF
>NA|TRBJ1-5|NA|TRBV28
TGTGCCAGCAGCTCCCCCCACGGGGACTCGCGCAATCAGCCCCAGCATTTT
CASSSPHGDSRNQPQHF
>TRBD1|TRBJ2-7|NA|TRBV7-2
TGTGCCAGCAGCTCGACCGGGACAGATGGCGAGCAGTACTTC
CASSSTGTDGEQYF
>NA|TRBJ1-6|NA|TRBV30
TGTGCCTGGACCCACCGGGGCGCGGGGTCACCCCTCCACTTT
CAWTHRGAGSPLHF
>NA|TRBJ2-2|NA|TRBV9
TGTGCCAGCAGCGTAGCGGCAGGGGCCGGGGAGCTGTTTTTT
CASSVAAGAGELFF
>NA|TRBJ1-1|NA|TRBV28
TGTGCCAGCAGTTTCTACAGGGCCGGGACTGAAGCTTTCTTT
CASSFYRAGTEAFF